This T cell receptor beta chain was sequenced during a study of blood T cell repertoires in COVID-19. V lost 1 base and J lost 2; bases outside the gene matches: 4. Germline V gene sequence: CDR1 MGHRA, CDR2 YSYEKL. This CDR3 spans 16 amino acids. Assay used: immunoSEQ multiplex PCR; TCRdb lists only in-frame clones, some missing. Of about 390,000 clones in the sample, about 90% are singletons; the top ten hold 2% to 2.5%. The source of this sequence is an older woman with COVID-19, enrolled during active disease. The specimen sequenced was peripheral blood. The genes are TRBV4-1 and TRBJ2-3, with 9 bases matching TRBD2. In DNA form, the CDR3 reads TGCGCCAGCAGCCAAGTAGCGGGGGCGCCCACAGATACGCAGTATTTT. It specifies CASSQVAGAPTDTQYF.